The 20 T cell receptor beta chains given below trace back to one sample, sequenced in a study of blood T cell repertoires in COVID-19. Using immunoSEQ multiplex PCR, the repertoire was profiled, and TCRdb retains in-frame clones only, with some absent. This table holds more than 200,000 clones, around 83% found once. The specimen sequenced was peripheral blood. The receptors originated from a woman in her fifties or sixties with acute or convalescent COVID-19.

The chain joins TRBV5-1 to TRBJ2-1, with D possibly TRBD2 on 5 matching bases. CDR3 length: 13 residues. The V end was cut by 0 bases, the J end by 13 bases, with 14 bases between. Germline V gives CDR1 SGHRS, CDR2 YFSETQ. CDR3 nucleotides: TGCGCCAGCAGCTTGGACCTCCTTGGGAGTCAGTTCTTC. It codes for CASSLDLLGSQFF.

The J gene is TRBJ2-2, the V gene TRBV6-4; 9 positions match TRBD2. V gave up 6 bases and J gave up 1 base; unmatched junction bases: 6. The CDR3 covers 16 residues. From germline, CDR1 is MRHNA and CDR2 SNTAGT. The CDR3: CASSLLSGRNTGELFF. CDR3 bases: TGTGCCAGCAGCCTCCTTAGCGGGAGGAACACCGGGGAGCTGTTTTTT.

V and J are TRBV9 and TRBJ1-2; 7 bases are a match to TRBD1. Germline V gene lookup returns CDR1 SGDLS and CDR2 YYNGEE. The CDR3 is made up of 13 amino acids. V gave up 2 bases and J gave up 7 bases; unmatched junction bases: 5. Here the CDR3 reads CASSVEQGFGYTF. As DNA, the CDR3 is TGTGCCAGCAGCGTCGAACAGGGGTTTGGCTACACCTTC.

The rearrangement uses TRBV11-2 and TRBJ1-5, with D perhaps matching TRBD1 (6 bases). With 4 bases removed from V and 4 bases from J, the gap between germline ends came to 14 bases. The CDR3 length is 15 residues. In germline, CDR1 is SGHAT, CDR2 FQNNGV. The CDR3: CASSYPTGHNQPQHF. CDR3 DNA sequence: TGTGCCAGCAGCTATCCGACAGGCCATAATCAGCCCCAGCATTTT.

This clone was recorded only once. This sequence joins TRBV29-1 and TRBJ1-1; D not certain. This CDR3 is 12 amino acids long. Trimming left V 3 bases short and J 0 bases short, with 5 bases between. Germline V lookup: CDR1 SQVTM, CDR2 ANQGSEA. CDR3: CSVDRLNTEAFF. In DNA form, the CDR3 reads TGCAGCGTTGACAGATTGAACACTGAAGCTTTCTTT.

This clone has a single count. This sequence joins TRBV7-9 and TRBJ2-3, with a weak D call TRBD1 (5 bases). V was clipped by 1 base and J by 2 bases, with 19 bases between them. CDR1 SEHNR and CDR2 FQNEAQ come from the germline V gene (reference sequence). The CDR3 consists of 18 residues. The CDR3 bases are TGTGCCAGCAGCTTAGAGGGGCAGGCGGTCCCTCCCACAGATACGCAGTATTTT. Amino acids: CASSLEGQAVPPTDTQYF.

This chain uses TRBV10-1 with TRBJ2-5; 9 bases are a match to TRBD1. The germline gives CDR1 WNHNN, CDR2 SYGVQD (reference sequence). J lost 7 bases, V lost 10 bases, and 4 bases had no gene match. The CDR3 loop spans 11 amino acids. CDR3 DNA: TGCGCCACCGGGACAGGGCTGACCCAGTACTTC. Its protein is CATGTGLTQYF.

The chain combines TRBV28 with TRBJ1-4, with D unclear. Germline V CDR1 and CDR2: MDHEN, SYDVKM. The CDR3 extends over 15 amino acids. Trimming pared 4 bases from V and 0 bases from J, leaving 9 bases between. CDR3 nucleotide sequence: TGTGCCAGCAGTTCCGAGGTTACAACTAATGAAAAACTGTTTTTT. Translating it yields CASSSEVTTNEKLFF. Full variable domain (missing parts from reference TRBV28 and TRBJ1-4): DVKVTQSSRYLVKRTGEKVFLECVQDMDHENMFWYRQDPGLGLRLIYFSYDVKMKEKGDIPEGYSVSREKKERFSLILESASTNQTSMYLCASSSEVTTNEKLFFGSGTQLSVL.

The chain has TRBV3-1 (or the pseudogene TRBV3-2) and TRBJ2-7; perhaps TRBD1 as D (6 bases). CDR3 size: 14 residues. Germline assignment: CDR1 LGHDT and CDR2 YNNKEL (reference sequence). V was shortened by 1 base and J by 4 bases, with 11 bases between the two germline ends. The CDR3 reads CASSQGTASYEQYF. The CDR3 bases are TGTGCCAGCAGCCAAGGGACAGCTTCTTACGAGCAGTACTTC.

The chain links TRBV7-2 to TRBJ1-6; D ambiguous. From germline, CDR1 is SGHTA and CDR2 FQGNSA. V lost 3 bases and J lost 5, with 5 bases in between. The CDR3 has 13 residues. This chain's CDR3 is CASSFSHNSPLHF. The CDR3 DNA reads as TGTGCCAGCAGCTTCAGTCATAATTCACCCCTCCACTTT.

The chain is built from TRBV28 and TRBJ1-2; D remains unclear. With 8 bases removed from V and 6 bases from J, the gap between germline ends came to 22 bases. The CDR3 length is 15 residues. Germline loops: CDR1 MDHEN, CDR2 SYDVKM. The CDR3 protein is CASHSFQEVHNGYTF. The CDR3 bases are TGTGCCAGCCACTCGTTTCAGGAGGTTCACAATGGCTACACCTTC.

This rearrangement joins TRBV12-3 or TRBV12-4 to TRBJ2-1; 9 positions agree with TRBD2. The CDR3 is 13 amino acids. Trimming removed 2 bases from V and 12 bases from J; junction bases left unmatched: 5. DNA for the CDR3: TGTGCCAGCAGTTTACTAGCGGGGTCGCCGCAGTTCTTC. Translated, it gives CASSLLAGSPQFF.

V usage is TRBV19 and J usage is TRBJ1-5; D is possibly TRBD1 (6 bases). CDR3 length equals 15 residues. V was trimmed by 3 bases and J by 5 bases, leaving 14 bases between them. The V gene's germline CDR1 is LNHDA and CDR2 SQIVND (reference sequence). The DNA for the CDR3 is TGTGCCAGTAGTATTGGGGGCGGAAATTATCAGCCCCAGCATTTT. This gives the protein CASSIGGGNYQPQHF.

This chain links TRBV7-2 with TRBJ2-3; D is possibly TRBD2 (6 bases). The germline V and J ends were trimmed by 2 bases and 2 bases, with 14 bases remaining between them. The CDR3 has 16 residues. The germline V gene encodes CDR1 SGHTA and CDR2 FQGNSA. The CDR3 is CASSLWRLGLTDTQYF. The CDR3 DNA reads as TGTGCCAGCAGCTTATGGAGGTTGGGACTCACAGATACGCAGTATTTT.

This clone was recorded only once. The chain combines TRBV7-3 with TRBJ2-1, with 13 bases lining up with TRBD2. The CDR3 runs to 19 residues. The trim removed 1 base at V and 3 bases at J, leaving 9 bases unmatched. Germline CDR1 SGHTA, CDR2 FQGTGA. CDR3 DNA: TGTGCCAGCAGCTTAAACCCTCGACTAGCGGGAGGCCACTACAATGAGCAGTTCTTC. Translation: CASSLNPRLAGGHYNEQFF.

This clone was seen only a few times. This CDR3 is CASSEAGGKRTNEQFF. CDR3 coding DNA: TGTGCCAGCAGTGAAGCAGGCGGAAAACGAACCAATGAGCAGTTCTTC. The genes are TRBV6-1 and TRBJ2-1; D is undetermined. Germline V gene data show CDR1 as MNHNS and CDR2 as SASEGT. V was trimmed by 0 bases and J by 6 bases, leaving 15 bases between them. CDR3 length: 16 amino acids.

CDR3 bases: TGTGCCTGGACAGGGTCGTGGACTGAAGCTTTCTTT. Protein product: CAWTGSWTEAFF. V is TRBV30 and J is TRBJ1-1; D might be TRBD1 (5 bases). Germline CDR1 GTSNPN, CDR2 SVGIG (reference sequence). The CDR3 consists of 12 residues. Trimming took off 4 bases at V and 5 bases at J, with 11 bases between the two ends.

The chain combines TRBV6-5 with TRBJ2-3; 10 bases are shared with TRBD1. Germline V lookup: CDR1 MNHEY, CDR2 SVGAGI. V shed 6 bases, J shed 4 bases, and the junction held 4 bases outside the gene matches. The CDR3 is 14 residues long. Here the CDR3 DNA reads TGTGCCAGCAGGGGGACAGGGGTGTCAGATACGCAGTATTTT. Its translation: CASRGTGVSDTQYF.

The sample holds one count of this clone. The chain is built from TRBV5-8 and TRBJ2-1; D is possibly TRBD2 (6 bases). This CDR3 contains 15 residues. Between the trimmed V and J ends, which lost 6 bases and 1 base, there was a span of 14 bases. Per germline, CDR1 SGHTS and CDR2 YDEGEE. The CDR3 is CASNKEGQSYNEQFF. The CDR3 nucleotides read TGTGCCAGCAACAAGGAGGGGCAATCCTACAATGAGCAGTTCTTC.

The chain carries TRBV6-5 and TRBJ2-2; TRBD2 matches 9 bases. J lost 6 bases, V lost 5 bases, and 1 base had no gene match. The CDR3 extends over 13 amino acids. CDR1 and CDR2 from the germline V gene are MNHEY and SVGAGI. The CDR3 DNA reads as TGTGCCAGCAGTAGACTAGCGGCCGGGGAGCTGTTTTTT. This encodes CASSRLAAGELFF.